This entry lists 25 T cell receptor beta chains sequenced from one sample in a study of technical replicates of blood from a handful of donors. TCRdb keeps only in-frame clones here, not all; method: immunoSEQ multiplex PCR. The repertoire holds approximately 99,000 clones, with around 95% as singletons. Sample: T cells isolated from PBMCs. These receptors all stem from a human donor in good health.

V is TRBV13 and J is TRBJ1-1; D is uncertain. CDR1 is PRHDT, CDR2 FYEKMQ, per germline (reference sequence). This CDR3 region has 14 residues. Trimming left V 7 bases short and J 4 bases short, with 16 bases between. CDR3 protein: CASTASPRSTEAFF. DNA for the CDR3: TGTGCCAGCACCGCGTCACCCCGGAGCACTGAAGCTTTCTTT.

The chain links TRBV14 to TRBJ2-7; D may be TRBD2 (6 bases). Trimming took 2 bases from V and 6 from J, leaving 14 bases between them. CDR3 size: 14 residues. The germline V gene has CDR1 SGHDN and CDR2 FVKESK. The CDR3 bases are TGTGCCAGCAGCCAATCCGGTGGGGGGAGCGAGCAGTACTTC. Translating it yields CASSQSGGGSEQYF.

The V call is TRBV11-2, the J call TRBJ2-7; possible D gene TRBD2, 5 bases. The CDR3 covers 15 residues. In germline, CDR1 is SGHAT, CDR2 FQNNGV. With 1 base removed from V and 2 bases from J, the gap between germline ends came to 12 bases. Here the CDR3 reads CASSLAGNGAYEQYF. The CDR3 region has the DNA TGTGCCAGCAGCTTAGCGGGGAATGGAGCCTACGAGCAGTACTTC. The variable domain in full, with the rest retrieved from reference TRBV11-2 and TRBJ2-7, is EAGVAQSPRYKIIEKRQSVAFWCNPISGHATLYWYQQILGQGPKLLIQFQNNGVVDDSQLPKDRFSAERLKGVDSTLKIQPAKLEDSAVYLCASSLAGNGAYEQYFGPGTRLTVT.

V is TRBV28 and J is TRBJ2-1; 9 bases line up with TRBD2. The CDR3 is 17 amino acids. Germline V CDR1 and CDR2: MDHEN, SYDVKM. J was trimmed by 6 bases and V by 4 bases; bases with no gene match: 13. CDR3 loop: CASSSQLAGGPLNEQFF. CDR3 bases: TGTGCCAGCAGTTCCCAGCTCGCGGGAGGGCCGCTCAATGAGCAGTTCTTC.

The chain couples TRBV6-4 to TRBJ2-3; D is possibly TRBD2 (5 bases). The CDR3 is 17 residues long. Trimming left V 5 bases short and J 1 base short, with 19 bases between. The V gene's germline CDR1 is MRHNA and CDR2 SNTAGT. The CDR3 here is CASSPLAGAYRTDTQYF. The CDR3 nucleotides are TGTGCCAGCAGTCCACTGGCGGGTGCTTACCGCACAGATACGCAGTATTTT.

Here the CDR3 reads CASSQGTGNTGELFF. The CDR3 nucleotides are TGTGCCAGCAGCCAGGGGACAGGGAACACCGGGGAGCTGTTTTTT. The genes are TRBV9 and TRBJ2-2, with 8 bases identical to TRBD1. Germline V gene sequence: CDR1 SGDLS, CDR2 YYNGEE. The length of the CDR3 is 15 residues. With 4 bases clipped from V and 1 base from J, the junction kept 3 bases outside the gene matches.

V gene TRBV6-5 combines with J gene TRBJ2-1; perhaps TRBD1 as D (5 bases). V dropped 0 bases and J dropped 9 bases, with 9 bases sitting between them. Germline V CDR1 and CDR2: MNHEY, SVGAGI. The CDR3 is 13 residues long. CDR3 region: CASSYSKGIEQFF. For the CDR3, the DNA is TGTGCCAGCAGTTACTCGAAGGGGATTGAGCAGTTCTTC.

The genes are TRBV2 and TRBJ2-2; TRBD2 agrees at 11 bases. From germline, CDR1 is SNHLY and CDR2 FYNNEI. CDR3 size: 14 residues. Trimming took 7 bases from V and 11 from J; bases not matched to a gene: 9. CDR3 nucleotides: TGTGCCAGCACCGCCCCACTAGCGGGAGTAGAGCTGTTTTTT. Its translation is CASTAPLAGVELFF. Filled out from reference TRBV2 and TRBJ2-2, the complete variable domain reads EPEVTQTPSHQVTQMGQEVILRCVPISNHLYFYWYRQILGQKVEFLVSFYNNEISEKSEIFDDQFSVERPDGSNFTLKIRSTKLEDSAMYFCASTAPLAGVELFFGEGSRLTVL.

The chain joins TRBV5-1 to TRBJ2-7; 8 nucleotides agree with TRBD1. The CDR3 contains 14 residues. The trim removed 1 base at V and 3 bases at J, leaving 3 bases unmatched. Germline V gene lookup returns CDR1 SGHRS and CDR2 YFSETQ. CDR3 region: CASSLQGAYYEQYF. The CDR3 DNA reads TGCGCCAGCAGCTTGCAGGGGGCCTACTACGAGCAGTACTTC.

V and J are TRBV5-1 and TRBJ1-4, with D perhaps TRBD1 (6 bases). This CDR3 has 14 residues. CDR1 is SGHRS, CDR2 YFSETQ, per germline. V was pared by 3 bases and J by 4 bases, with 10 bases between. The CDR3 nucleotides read TGCGCCAGCAGCTCATTAGGGGGTAATGAAAAACTGTTTTTT. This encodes CASSSLGGNEKLFF.

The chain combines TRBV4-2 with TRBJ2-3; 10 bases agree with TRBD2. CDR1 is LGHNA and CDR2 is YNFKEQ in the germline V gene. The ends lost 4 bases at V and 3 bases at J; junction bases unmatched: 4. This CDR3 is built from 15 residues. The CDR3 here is CASSPSGGGTDTQYF. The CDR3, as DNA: TGTGCCAGCAGCCCAAGCGGGGGGGGAACAGATACGCAGTATTTT.

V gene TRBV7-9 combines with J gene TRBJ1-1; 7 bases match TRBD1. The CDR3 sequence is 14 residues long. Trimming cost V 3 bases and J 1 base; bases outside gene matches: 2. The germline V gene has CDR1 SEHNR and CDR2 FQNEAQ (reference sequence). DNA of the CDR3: TGTGCCAGCAGCTTCCGGGACAGGAACACTGAAGCTTTCTTT. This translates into CASSFRDRNTEAFF.

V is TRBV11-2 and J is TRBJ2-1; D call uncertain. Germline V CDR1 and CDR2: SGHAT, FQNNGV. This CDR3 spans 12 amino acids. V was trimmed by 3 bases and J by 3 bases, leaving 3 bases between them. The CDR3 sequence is CASSFRYNEQFF. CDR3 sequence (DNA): TGTGCCAGCAGCTTCCGCTACAATGAGCAGTTCTTC. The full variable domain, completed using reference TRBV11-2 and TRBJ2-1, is EAGVAQSPRYKIIEKRQSVAFWCNPISGHATLYWYQQILGQGPKLLIQFQNNGVVDDSQLPKDRFSAERLKGVDSTLKIQPAKLEDSAVYLCASSFRYNEQFFGPGTRLTVL.

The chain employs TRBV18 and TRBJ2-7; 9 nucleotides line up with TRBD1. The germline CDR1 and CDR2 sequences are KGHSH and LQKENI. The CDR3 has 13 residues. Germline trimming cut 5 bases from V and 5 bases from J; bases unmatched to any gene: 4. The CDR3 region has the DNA TGTGCCAGCTCAGGGACAGGGAACCACGAGCAGTACTTC. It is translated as CASSGTGNHEQYF.

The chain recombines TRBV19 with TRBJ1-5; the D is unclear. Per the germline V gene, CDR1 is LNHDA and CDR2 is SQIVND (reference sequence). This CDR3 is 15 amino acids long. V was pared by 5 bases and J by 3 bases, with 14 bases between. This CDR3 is CASSQAPFPNQPQHF. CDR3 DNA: TGTGCCAGTAGTCAAGCCCCATTTCCCAATCAGCCCCAGCATTTT.

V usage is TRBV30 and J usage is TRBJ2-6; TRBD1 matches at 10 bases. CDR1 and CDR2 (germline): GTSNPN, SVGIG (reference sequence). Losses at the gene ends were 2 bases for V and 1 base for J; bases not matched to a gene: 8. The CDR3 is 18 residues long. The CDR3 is CAWSSGGTGESGANVLTF. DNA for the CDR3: TGTGCCTGGAGTTCAGGGGGGACAGGGGAGTCTGGGGCCAACGTCCTGACTTTC. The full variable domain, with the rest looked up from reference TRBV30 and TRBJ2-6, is SQTIHQWPATLVQPVGSPLSLECTVEGTSNPNLYWYRQAAGRGLQLLFYSVGIGQISSEVPQNLSASRPQDRQFILSSKKLLLSDSGFYLCAWSSGGTGESGANVLTFGAGSRLTVL.

CDR3: CASSSPGTDGNTIYF. CDR3 nucleotides: TGTGCCAGCAGCTCCCCCGGGACAGATGGAAACACCATATATTTT. The chain combines TRBV7-9 with TRBJ1-3; 7 nucleotides match TRBD1. This CDR3 has 15 residues. Germline lookup yields CDR1 SEHNR and CDR2 FQNEAQ (reference sequence). Trimming cost V 4 bases and J 3 bases; bases outside gene matches: 6.

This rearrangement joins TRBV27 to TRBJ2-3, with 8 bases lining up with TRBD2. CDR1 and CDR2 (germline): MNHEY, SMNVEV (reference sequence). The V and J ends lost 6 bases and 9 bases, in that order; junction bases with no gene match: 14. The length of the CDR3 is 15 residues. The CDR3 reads CASSGGGWGRRTQYF. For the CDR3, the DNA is TGTGCCAGCAGCGGGGGGGGGTGGGGGCGGCGGACGCAGTATTTT.

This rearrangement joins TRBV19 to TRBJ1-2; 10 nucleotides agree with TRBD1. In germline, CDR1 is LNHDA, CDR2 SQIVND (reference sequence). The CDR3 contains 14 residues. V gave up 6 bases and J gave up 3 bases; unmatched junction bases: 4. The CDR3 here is CASSPGQGDYGYTF. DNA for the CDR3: TGTGCCAGTAGCCCCGGACAGGGGGACTATGGCTACACCTTC. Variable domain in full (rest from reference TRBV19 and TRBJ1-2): DGGITQSPKYLFRKEGQNVTLSCEQNLNHDAMYWYRQDPGQGLRLIYYSQIVNDFQKGDIAEGYSVSREKKESFPLTVTSAQKNPTAFYLCASSPGQGDYGYTFGSGTRLTVV.

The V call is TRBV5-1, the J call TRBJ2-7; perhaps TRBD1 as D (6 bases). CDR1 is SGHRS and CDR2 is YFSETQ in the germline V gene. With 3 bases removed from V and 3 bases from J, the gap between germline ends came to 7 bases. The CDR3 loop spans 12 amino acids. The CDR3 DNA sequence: TGCGCCAGCAGCTCACAGGGCTACGAGCAGTACTTC. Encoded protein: CASSSQGYEQYF.

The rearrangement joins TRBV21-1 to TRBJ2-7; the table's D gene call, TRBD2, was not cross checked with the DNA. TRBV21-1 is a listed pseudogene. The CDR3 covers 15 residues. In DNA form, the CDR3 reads TGTGCCAGCGGCTCTCTAGCGGGGGCCCCCTACGAGCAGTACTTC. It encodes CASGSLAGAPYEQYF.

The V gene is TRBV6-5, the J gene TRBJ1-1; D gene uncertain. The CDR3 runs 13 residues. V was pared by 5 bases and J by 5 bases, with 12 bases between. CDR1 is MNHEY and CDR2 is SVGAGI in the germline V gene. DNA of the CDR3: TGTGCCAGCAGTGGGTCGAGGGAGACTGAAGCTTTCTTT. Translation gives CASSGSRETEAFF.

The DNA for the CDR3 is TGTGCCAGCAGCCTTGGGACAGTGTATGGCTACACCTTC. This encodes CASSLGTVYGYTF. This chain links TRBV9 with TRBJ1-2; 7 bases map to TRBD1. The CDR3 sequence is 13 residues long. The J segment lost 5 bases and the V segment lost 4 bases, leaving 5 bases of the junction unmatched. In germline, CDR1 is SGDLS, CDR2 YYNGEE.

The CDR3 DNA follows: TGTGCCAGCAGTTTACGGCGGGGGGGCGTGGAGCTGTTTTTT. It codes for CASSLRRGGVELFF. The gene calls are TRBV27 and TRBJ2-2; 9 bases are shared with TRBD2. The CDR3 runs 14 residues. CDR1 and CDR2 from the germline V gene are MNHEY and SMNVEV (reference sequence). The V segment lost 2 bases and the J segment 10 bases; nucleotides outside the gene matches: 5.

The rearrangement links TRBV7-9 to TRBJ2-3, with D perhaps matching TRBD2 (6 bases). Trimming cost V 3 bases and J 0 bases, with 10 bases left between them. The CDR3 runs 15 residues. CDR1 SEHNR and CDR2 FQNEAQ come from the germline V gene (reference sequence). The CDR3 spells CASSLGRDSTDTQYF. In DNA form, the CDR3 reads TGTGCCAGCAGCTTGGGGCGGGACAGCACAGATACGCAGTATTTT.